Each of the 18 T cell receptor beta chains below was sequenced from the same sample in a study of graft-versus-host responses after intestinal transplantation. The table came from immunoSEQ multiplex PCR; TCRdb's copy has only in-frame clones and leaves some out. The data show around 100,000 clones, roughly 87% seen once. The antigens these receptors bind are not known. Sequencing used unstimulated CD4+ T cells sorted from spleen or lymph node cells, obtained before intestinal transplant. Source of these receptors: a human donor who received an intestinal transplant.

The chain uses TRBV6-1 and TRBJ2-1, with a tentative D call TRBD1 (7 bases). Deletions cut 7 bases from V and 9 bases from J, with 13 bases between. From germline, CDR1 is MNHNS and CDR2 SASEGT. CDR3 size: 12 residues. CDR3 protein: CASNRGGGEQFF. CDR3 sequence (DNA): TGTGCCAGCAACAGGGGAGGCGGTGAGCAGTTCTTC.

Only a few counts were recorded for this clone. This sequence joins TRBV18 and TRBJ2-5, with 7 nucleotides matching TRBD2. The CDR3 is 15 residues long. With 2 bases clipped from V and 2 bases from J, the junction kept 5 bases outside the gene matches. CDR1 is KGHSH, CDR2 LQKENI, per germline. The CDR3 DNA reads TGTGCCAGCTCACCATCTGGGGGGGGACAAGAGACCCAGTACTTC. Its translation is CASSPSGGGQETQYF.

The CDR3 loop is CASSNGQGNTIYF. Here the CDR3 DNA reads TGCGCCAGCAGCAATGGACAGGGAAACACCATATATTTT. The chain carries TRBV5-1 and TRBJ1-3, with D maybe TRBD1 (6 bases). The germline V gene has CDR1 SGHRS and CDR2 YFSETQ. V gave up 4 bases and J gave up 4 bases, with 9 bases separating them. The CDR3 consists of 13 residues.

The CDR3 protein is CASNYRGSGETQYF. CDR3 nucleotide sequence: TGTGCCAGCAATTACAGGGGAAGTGGAGAGACCCAGTACTTC. The genes are TRBV2 and TRBJ2-5; 7 bases match TRBD1. Trimming cost V 7 bases and J 4 bases; bases outside gene matches: 9. Germline V gene lookup returns CDR1 SNHLY and CDR2 FYNNEI. This CDR3 is built from 14 residues.

V is TRBV11-2 and J is TRBJ2-1; D unclear. This CDR3 is 12 amino acids long. With 3 bases removed from V and 14 bases from J, the gap between germline ends came to 14 bases. Germline CDR1 SGHAT, CDR2 FQNNGV. This chain's CDR3 is CASSLNDSPKFF. The DNA of the CDR3 is TGTGCCAGCAGCTTGAATGATAGTCCTAAGTTCTTC.

The chain combines TRBV11-2 with TRBJ2-1; D uncertain. Germline loops: CDR1 SGHAT, CDR2 FQNNGV. Trimming cost V 0 bases and J 6 bases, with 15 bases left between them. The CDR3 sequence is 16 residues long. In DNA form, the CDR3 reads TGTGCCAGCAGCTTAGATCGTGGTAGGCTAGGCAATGAGCAGTTCTTC. This gives the protein CASSLDRGRLGNEQFF.

This CDR3 is CAIRAGGVDNEQFF. CDR3 nucleotide sequence: TGTGCCATCAGGGCAGGGGGGGTTGACAATGAGCAGTTCTTC. The chain recombines TRBV10-3 with TRBJ2-1, with D possibly called TRBD1 or TRBD2 (7 bases each). Per germline, CDR1 ENHRY and CDR2 SYGVKD. The CDR3 contains 14 residues. Trimming pared 6 bases from V and 5 bases from J, leaving 14 bases between.

In regard to this clone: Other nucleotide sequences from this sample produce the same CDR3. The rearrangement joins TRBV21-1 to TRBJ1-5; TRBD1, as called in the table, went unchecked against the DNA. TRBV21-1 is shown as a pseudogene. CDR3 length: 20 amino acids. The CDR3 sequence is CASSKDVRSGTGAPNQPQHF. The CDR3 region has the DNA TGTGCCAGCAGCAAAGATGTCCGATCCGGGACAGGGGCCCCTAACCAGCCCCAGCATTTT.

The chain has TRBV5-6 and TRBJ1-4; the D is unclear. Germline CDR1 reads SGHDT; CDR2 reads YYEEEE. V gave up 4 bases and J gave up 5 bases, with 3 bases separating them. This CDR3 has 11 residues. CDR3 protein: CASSRNEKLFF. CDR3 bases: TGTGCCAGCAGCCGAAATGAAAAACTGTTTTTT.

This clone occurred a few times. V is TRBV10-3 and J is TRBJ2-7; 9 bases agree with TRBD1. The CDR3 has 12 amino acids. The trim removed 8 bases at V and 6 bases at J, leaving 5 bases unmatched. Germline values: CDR1 ENHRY, CDR2 SYGVKD. CDR3: CAIGGTGSEQYF. The CDR3, as DNA: TGTGCCATCGGAGGGACAGGGTCCGAGCAGTACTTC.

The chain has TRBV5-4 and TRBJ1-4; the D gene is possibly TRBD1 (6 bases). Germline V gene data show CDR1 as SGHNT and CDR2 as YYREEE (reference sequence). V was shortened by 3 bases and J by 4 bases, with 13 bases between the two germline ends. The CDR3 contains 15 residues. Here the CDR3 reads CASSSGGGYNEKLFF. The CDR3 bases are TGTGCCAGCAGCTCCGGAGGGGGTTATAATGAAAAACTGTTTTTT. Complete variable domain (other parts from reference TRBV5-4 and TRBJ1-4): ETGVTQSPTHLIKTRGQQVTLRCSSQSGHNTVSWYQQALGQGPQFIFQYYREEENGRGNFPPRFSGLQFPNYSSELNVNALELDDSALYLCASSSGGGYNEKLFFGSGTQLSVL.

The chain joins TRBV14 to TRBJ1-2; D gene unclear. Germline V CDR1 and CDR2: SGHDN, FVKESK. This CDR3 has 14 residues. Trimming removed 0 bases from V and 5 bases from J, with 10 bases in between. CDR3 in amino acids: CASSQDLYGYGYTF. In DNA form, the CDR3 reads TGTGCCAGCAGCCAAGATCTTTACGGATATGGCTACACCTTC.

This clone has more than one count but fewer than ten. The chain carries TRBV2 and TRBJ1-6; no firm D call. The ends were cut back, 1 base at V and 9 bases at J, with 10 bases in the middle. The CDR3 contains 14 residues. Germline CDR1 reads SNHLY; CDR2 reads FYNNEI. This chain's CDR3 is CASSEEGLGSPLHF. The CDR3 DNA reads as TGTGCCAGCAGTGAAGAGGGCCTGGGTTCACCCCTCCACTTT.

The table lists this clone with a few counts. J is TRBJ2-7 and V is TRBV5-4, with D perhaps TRBD2 (6 bases). CDR1 SGHNT and CDR2 YYREEE come from the germline V gene (reference sequence). The CDR3 is 15 residues long. V lost 4 bases and J lost 4, with 18 bases in between. CDR3 sequence reads: CASSKAGTASYEQYF. The CDR3 coding sequence is TGTGCCAGCAGCAAAGCCGGGACTGCTTCTTACGAGCAGTACTTC.

The CDR3 here is CASSLDPAGRQWGNGYTF. The CDR3 DNA sequence: TGTGCCAGCAGTTTAGACCCAGCCGGTCGGCAGTGGGGGAATGGCTACACCTTC. The J gene is TRBJ1-2, the V gene TRBV28; D possibly corresponds to TRBD1 (5 bases). From germline, CDR1 is MDHEN and CDR2 SYDVKM. Trimming pared 2 bases from V and 6 bases from J, leaving 25 bases between. CDR3 length: 18 amino acids.

The chain employs TRBV6-4 and TRBJ2-1; tentatively, D is TRBD1 or TRBD2 (5 bases each). The germline gives CDR1 MRHNA, CDR2 SNTAGT. V lost 0 bases to trimming and J lost 5 bases, with 14 bases between them. This CDR3 is built from 16 residues. The CDR3 coding sequence is TGTGCCAGCAGTGACTCCCGATGGGGGTCGAACAATGAGCAGTTCTTC. This translates into CASSDSRWGSNNEQFF.

This clone occurred a few times. This chain connects TRBV7-3 to TRBJ1-6; D uncertain. Germline CDR1 is SGHTA and CDR2 is FQGTGA. The CDR3 length is 14 residues. Between the trimmed V and J ends, which lost 3 bases and 4 bases, there was a span of 7 bases. DNA for the CDR3: TGTGCCAGCAGCTTTCGAGAATATAATTCACCCCTCCACTTT. Translation gives CASSFREYNSPLHF.

The chain is built from TRBV9 and TRBJ2-3, with D perhaps being TRBD1 or TRBD2 (5 bases each). Germline V gene sequence: CDR1 SGDLS, CDR2 YYNGEE. The CDR3 is made up of 15 amino acids. Deletions cut 7 bases from V and 3 bases from J, with 18 bases between. In DNA, the CDR3 is TGTGCCAGCTCTTTGGGGGATAGGAGGACAGATACGCAGTATTTT. Translating it yields CASSLGDRRTDTQYF.